This TCR beta chain was identified during a study of blood T cell repertoires in COVID-19. The cohort comprised adults aged roughly 18 to 95 years residing in 20 to 25 US areas. Resolution of symptoms, clearance, or two negative PCRs was present in recovered Cohort 3 donors. Original processing methods: Amplifying reference gene primers gave estimates of nucleated cell counts. TCRdb keeps only in-frame clones here, not all; method: immunoSEQ multiplex PCR. V and J calls plus clone size are reproduced from that table; the DNA served to infer D and trimming. This table has around 240,000 clones, roughly 82% appearing once. With V trimmed by 5 bases and J by 4 bases, 4 bases remained unmatched. The CDR3 runs 15 residues. Germline V gene lookup returns CDR1 SGHVS and CDR2 FNYEAQ.

This rearrangement joins TRBV7-6 to TRBJ1-6; 8 bases agree with TRBD1. The sample comprised PBMCs or T cells enriched from blood (not recorded which). The sequence derives from a woman in her forties or fifties who had recovered from COVID-19. The CDR3 here is CASSARTGYNSPLHF. For the CDR3, the DNA is TGTGCCAGCAGCGCCAGGACAGGGTATAATTCACCCCTCCACTTT.